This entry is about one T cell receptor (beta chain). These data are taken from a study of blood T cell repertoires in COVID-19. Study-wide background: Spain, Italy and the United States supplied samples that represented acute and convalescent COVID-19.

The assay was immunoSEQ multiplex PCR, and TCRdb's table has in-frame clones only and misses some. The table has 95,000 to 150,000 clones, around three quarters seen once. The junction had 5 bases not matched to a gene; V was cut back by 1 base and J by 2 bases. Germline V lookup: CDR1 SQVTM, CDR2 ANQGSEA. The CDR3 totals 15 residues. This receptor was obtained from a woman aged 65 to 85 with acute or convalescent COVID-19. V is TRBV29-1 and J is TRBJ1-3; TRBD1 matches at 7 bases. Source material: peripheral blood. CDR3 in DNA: TGCAGCGTTGAAGGGTGGGGACAGACTGGAAACACCATATATTTT. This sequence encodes CSVEGWGQTGNTIYF.